This T cell receptor (beta chain) was profiled in a study of shared clonotypes between healthy human individuals. Genomic DNA (from each subset) was split evenly across several immunoSEQ plates. This table comes from immunoSEQ multiplex PCR, and its TCRdb copy is limited to in-frame clones, with some not included. Seen here are roughly 2.6 million clones, around 90% observed once, and the top ten hold more than 0.12%. Germline V gene lookup returns CDR1 SGHTA and CDR2 FQGTGA. This CDR3 comprises 15 residues. V was trimmed by 6 bases and J by 6 bases, leaving 17 bases between them. The TCR sequence derives from a young man in good health. This rearrangement joins TRBV7-3 to TRBJ2-2; D gene unclear. The sequencing input was naive CD4+ T cells sorted from blood. The sample's subset: CD45RA+ positively selected. CDR3 DNA: TGTGCCAGCAGTTCGACACCCTTCACCGCCGGGGAGCTGTTTTTT. Encoded protein: CASSSTPFTAGELFF.